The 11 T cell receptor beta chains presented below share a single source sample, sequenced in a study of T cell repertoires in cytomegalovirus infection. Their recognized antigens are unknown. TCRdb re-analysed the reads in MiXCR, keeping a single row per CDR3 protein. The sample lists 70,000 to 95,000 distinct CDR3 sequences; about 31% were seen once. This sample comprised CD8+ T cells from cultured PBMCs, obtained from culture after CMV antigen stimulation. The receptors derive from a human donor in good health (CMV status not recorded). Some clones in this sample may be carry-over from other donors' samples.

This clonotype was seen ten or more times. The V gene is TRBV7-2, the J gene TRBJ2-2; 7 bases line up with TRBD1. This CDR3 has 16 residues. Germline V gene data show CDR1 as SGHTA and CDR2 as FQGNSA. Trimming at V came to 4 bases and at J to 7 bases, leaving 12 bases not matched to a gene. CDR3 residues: CASSSGTVLYVGELFF. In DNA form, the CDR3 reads TGTGCCAGCAGCTCTGGGACAGTCCTCTACGTCGGGGAGCTGTTTTTT.

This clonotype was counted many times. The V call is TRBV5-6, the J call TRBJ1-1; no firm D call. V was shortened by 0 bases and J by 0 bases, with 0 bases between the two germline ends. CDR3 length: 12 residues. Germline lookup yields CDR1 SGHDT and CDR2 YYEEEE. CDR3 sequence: CASSLVNTEAFF. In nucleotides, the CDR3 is TGTGCCAGCAGCTTGGTGAACACTGAAGCTTTCTTT.

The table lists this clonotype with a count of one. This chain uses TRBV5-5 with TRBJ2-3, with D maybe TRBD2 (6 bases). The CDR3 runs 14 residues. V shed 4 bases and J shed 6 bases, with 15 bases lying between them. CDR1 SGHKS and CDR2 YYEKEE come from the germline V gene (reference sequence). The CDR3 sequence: CASSQGLTLDTQYF. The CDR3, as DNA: TGTGCCAGCAGCCAGGGACTTACTTTGGATACGCAGTATTTT. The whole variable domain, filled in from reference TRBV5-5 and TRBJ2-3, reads DAGVTQSPTHLIKTRGQQVTLRCSPISGHKSVSWYQQVLGQGPQFIFQYYEKEERGRGNFPDRFSARQFPNYSSELNVNALLLGDSALYLCASSQGLTLDTQYFGPGTRLTVL.

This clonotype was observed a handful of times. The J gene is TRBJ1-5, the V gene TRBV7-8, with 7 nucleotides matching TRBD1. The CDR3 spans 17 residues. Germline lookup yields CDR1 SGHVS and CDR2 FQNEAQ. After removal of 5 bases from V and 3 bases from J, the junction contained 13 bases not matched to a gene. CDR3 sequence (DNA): TGTGCCAGCAGCCAAGGATTTTTGGGACAGACCAATCAGCCCCAGCATTTT. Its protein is CASSQGFLGQTNQPQHF.

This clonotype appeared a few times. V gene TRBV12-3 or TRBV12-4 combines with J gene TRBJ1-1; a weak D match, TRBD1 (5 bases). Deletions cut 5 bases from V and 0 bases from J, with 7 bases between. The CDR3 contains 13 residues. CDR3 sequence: CASSETVNTEAFF. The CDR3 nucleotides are TGTGCCAGCAGTGAGACAGTGAACACTGAAGCTTTCTTT.

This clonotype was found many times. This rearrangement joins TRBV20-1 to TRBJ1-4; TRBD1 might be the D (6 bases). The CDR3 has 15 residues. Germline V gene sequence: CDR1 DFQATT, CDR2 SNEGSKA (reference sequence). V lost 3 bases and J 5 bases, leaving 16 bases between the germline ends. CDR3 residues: CSASFGGRGNEKLFF. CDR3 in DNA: TGCAGTGCTAGTTTTGGCGGCAGGGGAAATGAAAAACTGTTTTTT.

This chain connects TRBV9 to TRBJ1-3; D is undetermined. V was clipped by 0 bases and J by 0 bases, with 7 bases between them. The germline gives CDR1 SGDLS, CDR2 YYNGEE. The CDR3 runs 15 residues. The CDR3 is CASSVGSASGNTIYF. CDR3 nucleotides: TGTGCCAGCAGCGTAGGGTCAGCCTCTGGAAACACCATATATTTT.

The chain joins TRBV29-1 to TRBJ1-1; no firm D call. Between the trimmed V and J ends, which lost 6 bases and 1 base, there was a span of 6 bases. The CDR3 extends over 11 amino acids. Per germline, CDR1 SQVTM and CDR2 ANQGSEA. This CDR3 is CSVTENTEAFF. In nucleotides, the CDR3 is TGCAGCGTCACCGAGAACACTGAAGCTTTCTTT.

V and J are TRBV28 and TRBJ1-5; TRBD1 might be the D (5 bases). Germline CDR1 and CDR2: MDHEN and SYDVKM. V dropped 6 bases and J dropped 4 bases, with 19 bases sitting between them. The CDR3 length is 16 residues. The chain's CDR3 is CASSLPAGGWNQPQHF. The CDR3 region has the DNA TGTGCCAGCAGCCTACCCGCGGGGGGTTGGAATCAGCCCCAGCATTTT.

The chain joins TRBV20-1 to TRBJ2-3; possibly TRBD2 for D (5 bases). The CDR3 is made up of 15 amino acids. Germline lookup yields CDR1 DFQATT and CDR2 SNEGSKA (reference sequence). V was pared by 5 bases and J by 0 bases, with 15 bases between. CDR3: CSARRPGFSTDTQYF. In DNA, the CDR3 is TGCAGTGCTCGTAGACCGGGATTTAGCACAGATACGCAGTATTTT.

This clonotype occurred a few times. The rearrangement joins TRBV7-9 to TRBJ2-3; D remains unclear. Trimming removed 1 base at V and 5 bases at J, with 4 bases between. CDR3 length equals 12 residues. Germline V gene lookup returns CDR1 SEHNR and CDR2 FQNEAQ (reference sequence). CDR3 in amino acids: CASSLVVDTQYF. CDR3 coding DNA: TGTGCCAGCAGCTTAGTCGTAGATACGCAGTATTTT.